These T cell receptor beta chains were read from a single sample in a study of molecular identifiers for immune sequencing clone quantification. TCRdb re-analysed the PCR reads in MiXCR, keeping a single row per CDR3 protein. The sample yields about 86,000 distinct CDR3 sequences, approximately 23% seen once. Sequences were obtained from naive CD8+ T cells from blood, with Jurkat cell RNA spiked in. All receptors come from a human donor in good health. Some libraries in this study had Jurkat cell RNA spiked in. The CDR3 runs from the conserved cysteine through the conserved F or W. Fields, in order: clone size, V gene, J gene, D gene, CDR3 protein, CDR3 DNA. The D gene is left open where the match is weak. The size field is filled for only some rows; it gives once, few, many or a size class.

size: NA
V: TRBV6-2/TRBV6-3
J: TRBJ2-1
D: NA
CDR3: CASSYSRGFGNEQFF
DNA: TGTGCCAGCAGTTACTCGAGGGGTTTTGGGAATGAGCAGTTCTTC

size: NA
V: TRBV12-3/TRBV12-4
J: TRBJ2-7
D: NA
CDR3: CASSLAGYGYEQYF
DNA: TGTGCCAGCAGTTTAGCCGGGTATGGCTACGAGCAGTACTTC

size: many
V: TRBV29-1
J: TRBJ1-2
D: TRBD1
CDR3: CSVEENRGGYTF
DNA: TGCAGCGTTGAGGAGAACAGGGGTGGCTACACCTTC

size: many
V: TRBV7-9
J: TRBJ1-1
D: NA
CDR3: CASTEWDNTEAFF
DNA: TGTGCCAGCACCGAGTGGGATAACACTGAAGCTTTCTTT

size: few
V: TRBV12-3/TRBV12-4
J: TRBJ2-5
D: TRBD2
CDR3: CARSWEREGKETQYF
DNA: TGTGCCCGCAGTTGGGAGCGGGAGGGGAAAGAGACCCAGTACTTC

size: NA
V: TRBV11-2
J: TRBJ2-5
D: NA
CDR3: CASRQQETQYF
DNA: TGTGCCAGCAGACAACAAGAGACCCAGTACTTC

size: NA
V: TRBV5-4
J: TRBJ2-3
D: NA
CDR3: CASSSPGVTYTQYF
DNA: TGTGCCAGCAGCTCCCCCGGGGTCACATATACGCAGTATTTT

size: few
V: TRBV19
J: TRBJ2-3
D: TRBD1
CDR3: CASSNRQGGDTQYF
DNA: TGTGCCAGTAGTAACAGACAGGGCGGAGATACGCAGTATTTT

size: once
V: TRBV27
J: TRBJ2-7
D: TRBD2
CDR3: CASRKLAEGEQYF
DNA: TGTGCCAGCAGGAAACTAGCGGAGGGGGAGCAGTACTTC

size: NA
V: TRBV7-9
J: TRBJ2-7
D: TRBD1
CDR3: CASRAGGHEQYF
DNA: TGTGCCAGCAGGGCAGGGGGCCACGAGCAGTACTTC

size: many
V: TRBV25-1
J: TRBJ2-7
D: TRBD1
CDR3: CASSEFVVRGQGYEQYF
DNA: TGTGCCAGCAGTGAGTTCGTGGTAAGGGGGCAAGGCTACGAGCAGTACTTC

size: many
V: TRBV7-9
J: TRBJ2-5
D: NA
CDR3: CASSLVGTSQYF
DNA: TGTGCCAGCAGCTTAGTCGGGACAAGCCAGTACTTC

size: NA
V: TRBV19
J: TRBJ1-2
D: TRBD1
CDR3: CASSIGGTGGLDYGYTF
DNA: TGTGCCAGTAGTATAGGCGGCACAGGGGGCCTGGACTATGGCTACACCTTC

size: many
V: TRBV4-1
J: TRBJ2-3
D: TRBD2
CDR3: CASSLLAGGPSTDTQYF
DNA: TGCGCCAGCAGCCTACTAGCGGGGGGGCCCTCCACAGATACGCAGTATTTT

size: NA
V: TRBV4-3
J: TRBJ1-1
D: NA
CDR3: CASSQDRALNTGAFF
DNA: TGCGCCAGCAGCCAAGATCGTGCCTTGAACACTGGAGCTTTCTTT

size: few
V: TRBV9
J: TRBJ1-2
D: TRBD1
CDR3: CASSVDSPNRGLLNYGYTF
DNA: TGTGCCAGCAGCGTAGACTCCCCGAACAGGGGGCTTTTAAACTATGGCTACACCTTC

size: many
V: TRBV7-9
J: TRBJ1-1
D: NA
CDR3: CASSSSSRGPTVGVAFF
DNA: TGTGCCAGCAGCTCCTCCTCTCGGGGCCCTACCGTCGGGGTAGCTTTCTTT

size: few
V: TRBV3-1
J: TRBJ2-3
D: TRBD2
CDR3: CASSQSSGSTQDTQYF
DNA: TGTGCCAGCAGCCAATCTAGCGGTTCCACGCAAGATACGCAGTATTTT

size: NA
V: TRBV3-1
J: TRBJ2-3
D: TRBD2
CDR3: CASSQDLAGKDDTQYF
DNA: TGTGCCAGCAGCCAAGATCTAGCGGGGAAGGATGATACGCAGTATTTT

size: few
V: TRBV5-7
J: TRBJ2-2
D: NA
CDR3: CASSFGQNHTGELFF
DNA: TGTGCCAGCAGCTTCGGACAGAACCACACCGGGGAGCTGTTTTTT

size: few
V: TRBV12-3/TRBV12-4
J: TRBJ1-1
D: NA
CDR3: CASSWTQAGEAFF
DNA: TGTGCCAGCAGTTGGACGCAAGCGGGTGAAGCTTTCTTT

size: few
V: TRBV28
J: TRBJ2-2
D: TRBD2
CDR3: CATTLAGNTGELFF
DNA: TGTGCCACCACACTAGCGGGGAACACCGGGGAGCTGTTTTTT

size: few
V: TRBV19
J: TRBJ1-2
D: NA
CDR3: CASSMMLGTAANYGYTF
DNA: TGTGCCAGTAGTATGATGCTGGGGACCGCAGCTAACTATGGCTACACCTTC

size: NA
V: TRBV6-2/TRBV6-3
J: TRBJ1-6
D: NA
CDR3: CASSYGKGPLHF
DNA: TGTGCCAGCAGTTACGGGAAGGGACCCCTCCACTTT

size: many
V: TRBV9
J: TRBJ1-5
D: NA
CDR3: CASSGTEGQPQHF
DNA: TGTGCCAGCAGCGGGACAGAAGGTCAGCCCCAGCATTTT

size: NA
V: TRBV11-2
J: TRBJ2-5
D: NA
CDR3: CASSSPVGETQYF
DNA: TGTGCCAGCAGCTCCCCCGTTGGGGAGACCCAGTACTTC

size: NA
V: TRBV27
J: TRBJ2-7
D: TRBD1
CDR3: CASRRTGTGAYEQYF
DNA: TGTGCCAGCAGACGTACCGGGACAGGGGCCTACGAGCAGTACTTC

size: NA
V: TRBV7-6
J: TRBJ1-5
D: NA
CDR3: CASSLDPGSNQPQHF
DNA: TGTGCCAGCAGCTTAGATCCGGGAAGCAATCAGCCCCAGCATTTT

size: NA
V: TRBV6-6
J: TRBJ1-4
D: NA
CDR3: CASSYFYLTTDEKLFF
DNA: TGTGCCAGCAGTTACTTTTATCTGACGACGGATGAAAAACTGTTTTTT

size: NA
V: TRBV19
J: TRBJ1-1
D: NA
CDR3: CASSMIRRGGTEAFF
DNA: TGTGCCAGTAGTATGATACGTCGGGGCGGGACTGAAGCTTTCTTT

size: many
V: TRBV11-3
J: TRBJ2-3
D: TRBD1
CDR3: CASSKRTGGRTDTQYF
DNA: TGTGCCAGCAGCAAGCGGACAGGGGGCCGAACAGATACGCAGTATTTT

size: few
V: TRBV4-1
J: TRBJ2-5
D: NA
CDR3: CASSQIDSESETQYF
DNA: TGCGCCAGCAGCCAAATCGACTCCGAATCGGAGACCCAGTACTTC

size: NA
V: TRBV12-5
J: TRBJ1-5
D: TRBD1
CDR3: CASGLVQGAQPQHF
DNA: TGTGCTAGTGGTTTGGTACAGGGGGCCCAGCCCCAGCATTTT

size: many
V: TRBV11-2
J: TRBJ2-7
D: NA
CDR3: CASSPGGEQYF
DNA: TGTGCCAGCAGCCCCGGGGGCGAGCAGTACTTC

size: once
V: TRBV7-9
J: TRBJ2-1
D: NA
CDR3: CASSSDHKRSYNEQFF
DNA: TGTGCCAGCAGCTCCGACCATAAAAGGTCCTACAATGAGCAGTTCTTC

size: NA
V: TRBV12-3/TRBV12-4
J: TRBJ2-3
D: TRBD1
CDR3: CASTDTGGGGSYDTDTQYF
DNA: TGTGCCAGCACCGATACAGGGGGCGGGGGTTCTTATGACACAGATACGCAGTATTTT

size: many
V: TRBV4-3
J: TRBJ2-1
D: NA
CDR3: CASSQLEIRDEQFF
DNA: TGCGCCAGCAGCCAGTTAGAGATTAGGGATGAGCAGTTCTTC

size: NA
V: TRBV5-1
J: TRBJ2-5
D: NA
CDR3: CASSHRDQETQYF
DNA: TGCGCCAGCAGCCACCGGGACCAAGAGACCCAGTACTTC

size: many
V: TRBV12-3/TRBV12-4
J: TRBJ1-1
D: NA
CDR3: CASSSSGYTEAFF
DNA: TGTGCCAGCAGTTCCTCGGGTTACACTGAAGCTTTCTTT

size: many
V: TRBV4-3
J: TRBJ1-1
D: NA
CDR3: CASSHVSLGDTEAFF
DNA: TGCGCCAGCAGCCACGTGTCCTTAGGGGACACTGAAGCTTTCTTT

size: many
V: TRBV4-3
J: TRBJ2-4
D: NA
CDR3: CASSQGSDGAQYF
DNA: TGCGCCAGCAGCCAAGGGTCTGACGGAGCTCAGTACTTC

size: many
V: TRBV7-6
J: TRBJ1-5
D: TRBD1
CDR3: CASSLEVWGGQGVNQPQHF
DNA: TGTGCCAGCAGCTTAGAGGTGTGGGGCGGACAGGGGGTCAATCAGCCCCAGCATTTT

size: few
V: TRBV27
J: TRBJ2-5
D: TRBD2
CDR3: CASSLSMGTSVETQYF
DNA: TGTGCCAGCAGTTTATCGATGGGGACTAGCGTGGAGACCCAGTACTTC

size: NA
V: TRBV13
J: TRBJ1-3
D: NA
CDR3: CASSLGLGNTIYF
DNA: TGTGCCAGCAGCTTGGGCCTAGGAAACACCATATATTTT

size: NA
V: TRBV3-1
J: TRBJ2-7
D: NA
CDR3: CASSPFRGSYEQYF
DNA: TGTGCCAGCAGCCCCTTTAGAGGTAGCTACGAGCAGTACTTC

size: many
V: TRBV12-3/TRBV12-4
J: TRBJ1-1
D: NA
CDR3: CASSWGSDTEAFF
DNA: TGTGCCAGCAGTTGGGGGTCGGACACTGAAGCTTTCTTT

size: few
V: TRBV6-2/TRBV6-3
J: TRBJ1-5
D: NA
CDR3: CASSYRMTGLNQPQHF
DNA: TGTGCCAGCAGTTACCGTATGACAGGACTCAATCAGCCCCAGCATTTT

size: many
V: TRBV4-3
J: TRBJ2-7
D: NA
CDR3: CASSQDFKGYSYEQYF
DNA: TGCGCCAGCAGCCAAGATTTCAAGGGGTACTCCTACGAGCAGTACTTC